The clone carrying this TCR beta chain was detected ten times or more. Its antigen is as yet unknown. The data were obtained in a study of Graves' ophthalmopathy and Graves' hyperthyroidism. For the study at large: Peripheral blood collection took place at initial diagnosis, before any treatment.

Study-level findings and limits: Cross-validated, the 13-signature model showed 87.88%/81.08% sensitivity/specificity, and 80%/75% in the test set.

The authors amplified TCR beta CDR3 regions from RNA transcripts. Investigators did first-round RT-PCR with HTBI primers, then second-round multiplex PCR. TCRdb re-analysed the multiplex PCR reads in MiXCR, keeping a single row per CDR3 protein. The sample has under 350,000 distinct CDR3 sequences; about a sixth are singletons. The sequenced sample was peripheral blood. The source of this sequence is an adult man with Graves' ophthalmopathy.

The chain's CDR3 is CASSLVTGGRNTEAFF. The CDR3 DNA sequence: TGTGCCAGCAGTTTAGTGACAGGGGGCCGAAACACTGAAGCTTTCTTT. This chain links TRBV12-3 or TRBV12-4 with TRBJ1-1; 10 bases are a match to TRBD1. The CDR3 totals 16 residues. V lost 1 base to trimming and J lost 2 bases; unmatched junction nucleotides: 4.